This TCR beta chain was obtained from a study of T cell responses to AZD1222 COVID-19 vaccine. Regarding the study as a whole: Repertoire sampling was restricted to post-peak T cell response timepoints. The reported proportion of spike-specific TCRs targeting unmutated variant regions was nearly half. Spike-specific TCR repertoires showed rising breadth and depth after two AZD1222 doses.

Comment on this clone: The antigen is unknown.

Data came from immunoSEQ multiplex PCR; TCRdb stores just in-frame clones and leaves some out. The repertoire consists of about 73,000 clones, with roughly nine tenths occurring once and the leading ten covering 9.3%. Looked up from germline, CDR1 is KGHDR and CDR2 is SFDVKD. The V and J ends lost 4 bases and 5 bases, in that order; junction bases with no gene match: 6. The CDR3 has 14 amino acids. The receptor was derived from an adult who received the AZD1222 COVID-19 vaccine. This specimen consisted of peripheral blood, obtained 28 days after the second AZD1222 dose. V and J are TRBV24-1 and TRBJ2-5; 7 nucleotides line up with TRBD1. CDR3 sequence: CATSERTGGETQYF. In DNA form, the CDR3 reads TGTGCCACCAGTGAAAGGACAGGCGGGGAGACCCAGTACTTC.